The 20 T cell receptor beta chains presented below share a single source sample, sequenced in a study of T cell responses to AZD1222 COVID-19 vaccine. Method: immunoSEQ multiplex PCR; TCRdb's copy keeps in-frame clones and lacks some. The sample includes 95,000 to 150,000 clones, about 89% of them seen just once. The source was peripheral blood, collected on day 0 of AZD1222 vaccination. All receptors come from an adult in good health.

This clone was picked up one time. The CDR3 DNA is TGTGCCAGCAGCCCCGGACAGGGGGCTCGATATGGCTACACCTTC. This codes for CASSPGQGARYGYTF. The J gene is TRBJ1-2, the V gene TRBV7-9, with 11 bases identical to TRBD1. Germline V gene sequence: CDR1 SEHNR, CDR2 FQNEAQ (reference sequence). The CDR3 has 15 residues. The J segment lost 5 bases and the V segment lost 5 bases, leaving 7 bases of the junction unmatched.

The chain couples TRBV19 to TRBJ1-1; 7 bases align to TRBD1. V lost 4 bases, J lost 5 bases, and 7 bases stayed unmatched. The CDR3 is made up of 14 amino acids. CDR1 LNHDA and CDR2 SQIVND come from the germline V gene (reference sequence). This CDR3 reads CASSRQGPATEAFF. CDR3 nucleotides: TGTGCCAGTAGTAGACAGGGCCCAGCGACTGAAGCTTTCTTT.

The J gene is TRBJ2-3, the V gene TRBV24-1; D might be TRBD2 (5 bases). The CDR3 consists of 16 residues. V lost 4 bases and J 2 bases, leaving 15 bases between the germline ends. Germline assignment: CDR1 KGHDR and CDR2 SFDVKD. Here the CDR3 DNA reads TGTGCCACCAGTGACCGAAGCGGCTATGACACAGATACGCAGTATTTT. This gives the protein CATSDRSGYDTDTQYF.

The chain carries TRBV27 and TRBJ1-2; 9 bases are a match to TRBD1. V shed 6 bases, J shed 7 bases, and the junction held 3 bases outside the gene matches. Germline CDR1 reads MNHEY; CDR2 reads SMNVEV (reference sequence). CDR3 length: 12 amino acids. The CDR3 sequence is CASRTGGVGYTF. The CDR3 DNA follows: TGTGCCAGCAGGACAGGGGGGGTTGGCTACACCTTC.

The chain combines TRBV10-3 with TRBJ1-6; no clear D gene. The germline V and J ends were trimmed by 0 bases and 7 bases, with 10 bases remaining between them. Germline values: CDR1 ENHRY, CDR2 SYGVKD. The CDR3 has 15 amino acids. CDR3 in DNA: TGTGCCATCAGTGAGTCGACCGGTGGGAATTCACCCCTCCACTTT. Amino acids: CAISESTGGNSPLHF.

V usage is TRBV18 and J usage is TRBJ1-6; D is possibly TRBD1 (6 bases). The CDR3 is 12 amino acids. V shed 5 bases and J shed 9 bases, with 8 bases lying between them. The germline CDR1 and CDR2 sequences are KGHSH and LQKENI. CDR3 bases: TGTGCCAGCTCAACAGGGAGTTCACCCCTCCACTTT. It translates to CASSTGSSPLHF.

The rearrangement links TRBV12-2 to TRBJ1-5. TRBV12-2 is designated a pseudogene. This CDR3 spans 17 amino acids. The CDR3 bases are TGTGCAAGTCGCTTTTTGGGGACCAGACATAGCAATCAGCCCCAGCATTTT. Amino acids: CASRFLGTRHSNQPQHF.

The chain recombines TRBV21-1 with TRBJ1-6; the tabulated D call, TRBD1, remains unverified against the DNA. TRBV21-1 is shown as a pseudogene. The CDR3 sequence is 14 residues long. This chain's CDR3 is CASSPGQKNSPLHF. For the CDR3, the DNA is TGTGCCAGCAGCCCGGGACAGAAAAATTCACCCCTCCACTTT.

The rearrangement joins TRBV28 to TRBJ2-7; D is perhaps TRBD1 or TRBD2 (5 bases each). This CDR3 region has 15 residues. Per the germline V gene, CDR1 is MDHEN and CDR2 is SYDVKM. With 6 bases removed from V and 1 base from J, the gap between germline ends came to 16 bases. The CDR3 nucleotides read TGTGCCAGCAGCTCGTCATTGGGGGTATCCTACGAGCAGTACTTC. This codes for CASSSSLGVSYEQYF.

The V gene is TRBV11-1, the J gene TRBJ2-1, with D tentatively TRBD2 (6 bases). With 4 bases removed from V and 15 bases from J, the gap between germline ends came to 13 bases. The CDR3 has 11 residues. CDR1 and CDR2 from the germline V gene are SGHAT and FQDESV (reference sequence). CDR3 DNA: TGTGCCAGCAGCTCCGGACTAACCCCGTTCTTC. Translated, it gives CASSSGLTPFF.

V gene TRBV2 combines with J gene TRBJ1-2; a possible D gene is TRBD1 (5 bases). Deletions cut 10 bases from V and 3 bases from J, with 24 bases between. The CDR3 has 16 amino acids. Germline CDR1 and CDR2: SNHLY and FYNNEI. The CDR3 coding sequence is TGTGCCATCCGGAGTATGGCCGGACACTTTTACTATGGCTACACCTTC. Its translation: CAIRSMAGHFYYGYTF.

The CDR3 bases are TGTGCCAGCAGTTTATTTCCAGGGGAGGGGACAGATACGCAGTATTTT. Translated: CASSLFPGEGTDTQYF. This chain joins TRBV28 and TRBJ2-3, with D perhaps TRBD2 (7 bases). The germline V gene encodes CDR1 MDHEN and CDR2 SYDVKM. The ends were cut back, 1 base at V and 3 bases at J, with 14 bases in the middle. This CDR3 has 16 residues.

The chain has TRBV28 and TRBJ2-2, with D possibly TRBD1 on 6 matching bases. This CDR3 has 14 residues. From germline, CDR1 is MDHEN and CDR2 SYDVKM. V was shortened by 3 bases and J by 13 bases, with 18 bases between the two germline ends. The CDR3 reads CASSLGSSQGRLFF. CDR3 nucleotide sequence: TGTGCCAGCAGTTTGGGATCTTCGCAGGGGAGGCTGTTTTTT.

This clone was observed a handful of times. V and J are TRBV10-3 and TRBJ2-3, with 11 positions matching TRBD1. The CDR3 contains 16 residues. V gave up 5 bases and J gave up 8 bases; unmatched junction bases: 12. CDR1 and CDR2 (germline): ENHRY, SYGVKD. The CDR3 sequence is CAISSDRGHLIGTQYF. The CDR3 nucleotides read TGTGCCATCAGTTCGGACAGGGGGCACTTAATTGGTACGCAGTATTTT.

J is TRBJ1-2 and V is TRBV29-1; 8 bases fit TRBD1. After removal of 5 bases from V and 4 bases from J, the junction contained 6 bases not matched to a gene. This CDR3 region has 13 residues. The germline V gene encodes CDR1 SQVTM and CDR2 ANQGSEA. DNA of the CDR3: TGCAGCGTTACAGGGGGATGGGGCTATGGCTACACCTTC. Translated: CSVTGGWGYGYTF.

The V gene is TRBV6-2 or TRBV6-3, the J gene TRBJ1-6, with 9 bases that match TRBD1. CDR1 is MNHEY, CDR2 SVGEGT, per germline. J lost 5 bases, V lost 2 bases, and 4 bases had no gene match. The CDR3 runs 16 residues. The CDR3 loop is CASSYGQGFHNSPLHF. CDR3 in DNA: TGTGCCAGCAGTTACGGACAGGGGTTCCATAATTCACCCCTCCACTTT.

The chain combines TRBV5-6 with TRBJ1-2; D call uncertain. V was trimmed by 1 base and J by 7 bases, leaving 8 bases between them. Germline V gene data show CDR1 as SGHDT and CDR2 as YYEEEE. The CDR3 is made up of 12 amino acids. As DNA, the CDR3 is TGTGCCAGCAGCTTGTACCGTGGTGGCTACACCTTC. This encodes CASSLYRGGYTF.

The sample holds one count of this clone. V and J are TRBV5-8 and TRBJ1-5, with 9 positions matching TRBD1. V lost 3 bases to trimming and J lost 0 bases; unmatched junction nucleotides: 4. There are 16 residues in the CDR3. CDR1 and CDR2 (germline): SGHTS, YDEGEE. CDR3 in DNA: TGTGCCAGCAGCTCCGGGACAGGGAATAGCAATCAGCCCCAGCATTTT. Residues: CASSSGTGNSNQPQHF.

The chain couples TRBV4-3 to TRBJ1-1, with unresolved D. The CDR3 loop spans 15 amino acids. Trimming pared 0 bases from V and 4 bases from J, leaving 12 bases between. Germline V gives CDR1 LGHNA, CDR2 YSLEER. CDR3 residues: CASSQEWTVGTEAFF. The CDR3 region has the DNA TGCGCCAGCAGCCAAGAGTGGACGGTGGGCACTGAAGCTTTCTTT.

V is TRBV30 and J is TRBJ2-7; tentatively, D is TRBD1 (6 bases). CDR1 is GTSNPN, CDR2 SVGIG, per germline (reference sequence). Trimming pared 4 bases from V and 7 bases from J, leaving 23 bases between. This CDR3 contains 15 residues. This CDR3 reads CAWILHRTARSEQYF. As DNA, the CDR3 is TGTGCCTGGATATTACACAGGACAGCTCGATCGGAGCAGTACTTC.